The 3 T cell receptor beta chains given below trace back to one sample, sequenced in a study of technical replicates of blood from a few donors. The protocol was immunoSEQ multiplex PCR, while the TCRdb copy is restricted to in-frame clones and leaves out a portion. The sample shows fewer than 20,000 clones, about nine tenths of them seen only once. The sample taken for sequencing was PBMCs. Receptors originate from a human donor in good health.

The V and J genes are TRBV7-3 and TRBJ2-5; 7 bases fit TRBD2. V was pared by 5 bases and J by 4 bases, with 4 bases of the junction left unmatched. Germline V lookup: CDR1 SGHTA, CDR2 FQGTGA. This CDR3 is built from 13 residues. The CDR3 loop reads CASSLREGETQYF. The CDR3 DNA reads as TGTGCCAGCAGCCTCAGGGAGGGAGAGACCCAGTACTTC.

This sequence joins TRBV6-1 and TRBJ2-7; D unclear. Germline V gene data show CDR1 as MNHNS and CDR2 as SASEGT. The CDR3 consists of 15 residues. The V end lost 1 base, the J end lost 0 bases, and 10 bases lay between the germline ends. The CDR3 region is CASSEGPRSSYEQYF. The CDR3 nucleotides are TGTGCCAGCAGTGAAGGCCCAAGGAGCTCCTACGAGCAGTACTTC.

V and J are TRBV19 and TRBJ1-5; tentatively, D is TRBD1 (6 bases). The germline V gene encodes CDR1 LNHDA and CDR2 SQIVND (reference sequence). The CDR3 spans 15 residues. Between the trimmed V and J ends, which lost 10 bases and 0 bases, there was a span of 16 bases. This chain's CDR3 is CATRVGTYSNQPQHF. For the CDR3, the DNA is TGTGCCACCAGAGTGGGGACATATAGCAATCAGCCCCAGCATTTT.